Listed below are T cell receptor beta chains from one sample, sequenced in a study of regulatory T cells in long-lasting Graves disease. TCRdb re-called the multiplex PCR reads through MiXCR, storing one row per CDR3 protein. The sample lists roughly 420,000 distinct CDR3 sequences, around 15% seen once, with approximately 17% in the top ten. This sample was also put to use in a study of T cells in Graves' hyperthyroidism and ophthalmopathy.

The sequencing here drew on peripheral blood mononuclear cells (PBMCs), taken at new diagnosis, from a patient treated with antithyroid drugs. Receptors were obtained from a woman aged 45-60 years with Graves disease. CDR3s include the opening cysteine and the closing phenylalanine or tryptophan. D genes are given only for firm matches. A clone size is listed for some rows: how often the clone was seen (once, few, many), or a class if it is expanded.

d_gene: NA; abundance: many; j_gene: TRBJ2-1; v_gene: TRBV7-3; CDR3aa: CASVWEQFF; CDR3nt: TGTGCCAGCGTATGGGAGCAGTTCTTC
d_gene: TRBD1; abundance: NA; j_gene: TRBJ2-7; v_gene: TRBV11-2; CDR3aa: CASSLIPGQGAPISSYEQYF; CDR3nt: TGTGCCAGCAGCTTGATTCCGGGACAGGGGGCTCCAATATCGTCCTACGAGCAGTACTTC
d_gene: NA; abundance: many; j_gene: TRBJ2-2; v_gene: TRBV11-3; CDR3aa: CASSLEPSSTGELFF; CDR3nt: TGTGCCAGCAGCTTAGAACCTTCGTCTACCGGGGAGCTGTTTTTT
d_gene: TRBD2; abundance: many; j_gene: TRBJ2-3; v_gene: TRBV5-1; CDR3aa: CASSPGLAGVIDTQYF; CDR3nt: TGCGCCAGCAGTCCCGGTCTAGCGGGAGTCATAGATACGCAGTATTTT
d_gene: NA; abundance: many; j_gene: TRBJ2-5; v_gene: TRBV28; CDR3aa: CASSLWGEQETQYF; CDR3nt: TGTGCCAGCAGTTTATGGGGGGAACAAGAGACCCAGTACTTC
d_gene: TRBD1; abundance: many; j_gene: TRBJ2-1; v_gene: TRBV7-3; CDR3aa: CASSFGQASYNEQFF; CDR3nt: TGTGCCAGCAGCTTCGGACAGGCCTCCTACAATGAGCAGTTCTTC
d_gene: NA; abundance: many; j_gene: TRBJ1-1; v_gene: TRBV19; CDR3aa: CASSISQLRRLNTEAFF; CDR3nt: TGTGCCAGTAGTATAAGCCAGCTCAGACGTTTGAACACTGAAGCTTTCTTT
d_gene: TRBD1; abundance: many; j_gene: TRBJ1-4; v_gene: TRBV12-3/TRBV12-4; CDR3aa: CASRPTRDRGPEKLFF; CDR3nt: TGTGCCAGCAGACCAACTCGGGACAGGGGGCCTGAAAAACTGTTTTTT
d_gene: NA; abundance: many; j_gene: TRBJ2-1; v_gene: TRBV6-1; CDR3aa: CASFGLNEQFF; CDR3nt: TGTGCCAGCTTTGGTCTCAATGAGCAGTTCTTC
d_gene: TRBD2; abundance: many; j_gene: TRBJ2-7; v_gene: TRBV7-3; CDR3aa: CASSLSTSGAISEQYF; CDR3nt: TGTGCCAGCAGCTTAAGTACTAGCGGGGCTATCTCCGAGCAGTACTTC
d_gene: NA; abundance: many; j_gene: TRBJ2-5; v_gene: TRBV7-2; CDR3aa: CASSLKRFVSGAYQETQYF; CDR3nt: TGTGCCAGCAGCCTCAAACGTTTCGTGAGCGGAGCGTACCAAGAGACCCAGTACTTC
d_gene: TRBD2; abundance: once; j_gene: TRBJ2-5; v_gene: TRBV7-2; CDR3aa: CASSPGLLETQYF; CDR3nt: TGTGCCAGCAGCCCGGGACTACTCGAGACCCAGTACTTC
d_gene: TRBD1; abundance: few; j_gene: TRBJ2-7; v_gene: TRBV5-1; CDR3aa: CASSLDRGLPYEQYF; CDR3nt: TGCGCCAGCAGCTTGGACAGGGGGCTCCCCTACGAGCAGTACTTC
d_gene: TRBD1; abundance: few; j_gene: TRBJ2-2; v_gene: TRBV27; CDR3aa: CASRSRGTGGTGELFF; CDR3nt: TGTGCCAGCCGGAGCCGAGGGACAGGGGGCACCGGGGAGCTGTTTTTT
d_gene: TRBD2; abundance: many; j_gene: TRBJ2-1; v_gene: TRBV28; CDR3aa: CASSRTSGATYNEQFF; CDR3nt: TGTGCCAGCAGTCGGACTAGCGGGGCAACCTACAATGAGCAGTTCTTC
d_gene: NA; abundance: many; j_gene: TRBJ1-6; v_gene: TRBV7-8; CDR3aa: CASSLGGGKSPLHF; CDR3nt: TGTGCCAGCAGCTTAGGTGGAGGGAAATCACCCCTCCACTTT
d_gene: TRBD1; abundance: many; j_gene: TRBJ2-2; v_gene: TRBV10-3; CDR3aa: CAISESPGTGGTGELFF; CDR3nt: TGTGCCATCAGTGAGTCTCCGGGGACAGGAGGCACCGGGGAGCTGTTTTTT
d_gene: TRBD2; abundance: NA; j_gene: TRBJ2-7; v_gene: TRBV10-3; CDR3aa: CAISDIASGNSYEQYF; CDR3nt: TGTGCCATCAGTGACATTGCTAGCGGGAACTCCTACGAGCAGTACTTC
d_gene: NA; abundance: many; j_gene: TRBJ1-2; v_gene: TRBV30; CDR3aa: CACTGRGSGYTF; CDR3nt: TGTGCCTGCACAGGGCGAGGCTCTGGCTACACCTTC
d_gene: TRBD2; abundance: many; j_gene: TRBJ2-1; v_gene: TRBV14; CDR3aa: CASSRLSPGRAVDEQFF; CDR3nt: TGTGCCAGCAGCCGCCTTTCCCCCGGGAGGGCCGTCGATGAGCAGTTCTTC
d_gene: NA; abundance: NA; j_gene: TRBJ2-1; v_gene: TRBV20-1; CDR3aa: CSAVSGNEQFF; CDR3nt: TGCAGTGCAGTTAGCGGCAATGAGCAGTTCTTC
d_gene: NA; abundance: few; j_gene: TRBJ2-3; v_gene: TRBV6-6; CDR3aa: CASSYSRVGRTDTQYF; CDR3nt: TGTGCCAGCAGTTACTCGAGAGTAGGACGCACAGATACGCAGTATTTT
d_gene: TRBD2; abundance: many; j_gene: TRBJ2-4; v_gene: TRBV13; CDR3aa: CASSYRTRAKNIQYF; CDR3nt: TGTGCCAGCAGCTACCGGACTAGGGCCAAAAACATTCAGTACTTC
d_gene: NA; abundance: many; j_gene: TRBJ2-5; v_gene: TRBV20-1; CDR3aa: CSASRSSPFGETQYF; CDR3nt: TGCAGTGCTAGTCGGTCTAGCCCTTTTGGAGAGACCCAGTACTTC